This entry concerns a single T cell receptor (beta chain). Looked up from germline, CDR1 is MGHDK and CDR2 is SYGVNS. The V and J ends lost 3 bases and 5 bases respectively, with 13 bases between them. The CDR3 has 15 amino acids. Some clones are missing from TCRdb's copy, which holds only in-frame ones; the method was immunoSEQ multiplex PCR. The profile covers 150,000 or so clones, with 94% appearing a single time and around 8.5% taken by the ten largest. This specimen comes from a study of control samples from healthy donors and cancer patients. Sequences were obtained from blood. The receptor comes from a middle-aged woman in good health. This chain uses TRBV25-1 with TRBJ1-4, with D unclear. The CDR3 loop is CASSESRGGNEKLFF. CDR3 sequence (DNA): TGTGCCAGCAGTGAGTCGCGAGGAGGGAATGAAAAACTGTTTTTT.